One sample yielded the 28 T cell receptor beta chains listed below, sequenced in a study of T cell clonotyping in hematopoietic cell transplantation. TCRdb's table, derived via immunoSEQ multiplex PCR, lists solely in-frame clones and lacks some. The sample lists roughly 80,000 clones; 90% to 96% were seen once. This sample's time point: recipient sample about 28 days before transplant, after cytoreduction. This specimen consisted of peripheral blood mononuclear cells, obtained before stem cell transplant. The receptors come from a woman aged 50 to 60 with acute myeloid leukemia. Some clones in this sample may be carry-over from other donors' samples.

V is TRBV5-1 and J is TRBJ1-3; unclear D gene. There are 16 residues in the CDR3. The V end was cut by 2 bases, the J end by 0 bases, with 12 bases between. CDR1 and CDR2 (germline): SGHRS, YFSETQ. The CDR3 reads CASSLGPTFSGNTIYF. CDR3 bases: TGCGCCAGCAGCTTAGGGCCAACCTTCTCTGGAAACACCATATATTTT.

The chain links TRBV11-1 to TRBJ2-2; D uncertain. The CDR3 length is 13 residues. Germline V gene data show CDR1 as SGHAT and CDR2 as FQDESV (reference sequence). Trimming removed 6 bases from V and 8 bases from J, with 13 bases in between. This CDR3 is CASRPRTAGELFF. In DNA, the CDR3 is TGTGCCAGCAGACCCCGAACGGCGGGGGAGCTGTTTTTT.

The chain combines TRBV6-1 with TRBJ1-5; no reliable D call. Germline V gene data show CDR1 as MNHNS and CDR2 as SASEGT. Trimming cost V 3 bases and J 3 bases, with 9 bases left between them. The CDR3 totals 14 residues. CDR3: CASSDPGPNQPQHF. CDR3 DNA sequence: TGTGCCAGCAGTGACCCAGGCCCCAATCAGCCCCAGCATTTT.

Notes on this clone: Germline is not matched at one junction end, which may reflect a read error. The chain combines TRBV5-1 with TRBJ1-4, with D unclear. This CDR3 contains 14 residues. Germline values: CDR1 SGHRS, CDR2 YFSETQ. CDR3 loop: CASNLTPDNEKLFF. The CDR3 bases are TGCGCCAGCAACTTGACACCCGATAATGAAAAACTGTTTTTT.

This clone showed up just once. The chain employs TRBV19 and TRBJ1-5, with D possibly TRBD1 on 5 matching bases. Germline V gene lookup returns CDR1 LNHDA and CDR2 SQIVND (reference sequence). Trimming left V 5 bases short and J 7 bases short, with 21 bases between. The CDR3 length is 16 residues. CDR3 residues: CASSFSPGRVTQPQHF. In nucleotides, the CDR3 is TGTGCCAGTAGTTTTTCCCCCGGCAGGGTCACACAGCCCCAGCATTTT.

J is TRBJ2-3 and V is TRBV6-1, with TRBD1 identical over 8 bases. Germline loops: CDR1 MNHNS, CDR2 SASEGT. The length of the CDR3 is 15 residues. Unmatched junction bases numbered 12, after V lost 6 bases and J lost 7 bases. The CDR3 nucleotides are TGTGCCAGCAGACAGACAGGGGCCGGGACTTATACGCAGTATTTT. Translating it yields CASRQTGAGTYTQYF.

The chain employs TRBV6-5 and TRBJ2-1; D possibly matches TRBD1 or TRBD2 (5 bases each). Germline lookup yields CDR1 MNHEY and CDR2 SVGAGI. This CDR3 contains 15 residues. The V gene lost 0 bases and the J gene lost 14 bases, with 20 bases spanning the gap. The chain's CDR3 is CASSYSTVAGPREFF. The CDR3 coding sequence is TGTGCCAGCAGTTACTCGACAGTAGCCGGGCCGCGGGAGTTCTTC.

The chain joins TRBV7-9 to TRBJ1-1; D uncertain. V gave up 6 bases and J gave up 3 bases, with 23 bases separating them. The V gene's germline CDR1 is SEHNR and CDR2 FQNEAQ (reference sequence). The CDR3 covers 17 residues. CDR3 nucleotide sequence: TGTGCCAGCAGTTTACTTGGACCGACCGGTCGTGACACTGAAGCTTTCTTT. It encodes CASSLLGPTGRDTEAFF.

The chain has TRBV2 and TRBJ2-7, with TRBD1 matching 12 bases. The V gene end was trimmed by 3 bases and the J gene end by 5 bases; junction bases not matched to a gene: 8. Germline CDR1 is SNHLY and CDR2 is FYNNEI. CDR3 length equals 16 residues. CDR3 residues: CASSDLLGTGGDEQYF. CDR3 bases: TGTGCCAGCAGTGATTTATTGGGGACAGGGGGCGACGAGCAGTACTTC. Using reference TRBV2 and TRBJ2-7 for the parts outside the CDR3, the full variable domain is EPEVTQTPSHQVTQMGQEVILRCVPISNHLYFYWYRQILGQKVEFLVSFYNNEISEKSEIFDDQFSVERPDGSNFTLKIRSTKLEDSAMYFCASSDLLGTGGDEQYFGPGTRLTVT.

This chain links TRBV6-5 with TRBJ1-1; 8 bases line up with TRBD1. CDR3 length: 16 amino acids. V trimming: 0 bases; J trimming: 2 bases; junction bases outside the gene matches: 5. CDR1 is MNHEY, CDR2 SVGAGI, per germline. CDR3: CASSYSNRGGNTEAFF. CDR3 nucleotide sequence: TGTGCCAGCAGTTACTCGAACAGGGGGGGAAACACTGAAGCTTTCTTT.

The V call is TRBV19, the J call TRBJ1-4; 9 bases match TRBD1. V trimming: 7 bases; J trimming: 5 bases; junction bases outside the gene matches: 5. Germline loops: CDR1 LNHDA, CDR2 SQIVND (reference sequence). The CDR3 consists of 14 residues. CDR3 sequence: CASKPGQGNEKLFF. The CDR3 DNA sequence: TGTGCCAGTAAACCGGGACAGGGAAATGAAAAACTGTTTTTT.

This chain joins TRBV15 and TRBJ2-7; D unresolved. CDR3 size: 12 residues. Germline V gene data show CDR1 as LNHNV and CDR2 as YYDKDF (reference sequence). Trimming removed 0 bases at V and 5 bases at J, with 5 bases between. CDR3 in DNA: TGTGCCACCAGCAGAGATCGGCACGAGCAGTACTTC. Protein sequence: CATSRDRHEQYF.

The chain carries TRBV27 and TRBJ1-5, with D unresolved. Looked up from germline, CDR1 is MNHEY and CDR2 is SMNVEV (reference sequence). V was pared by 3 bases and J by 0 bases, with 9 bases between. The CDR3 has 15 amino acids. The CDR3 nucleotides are TGTGCCAGCAGTTTGTCCAGCTATAGCAATCAGCCCCAGCATTTT. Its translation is CASSLSSYSNQPQHF.

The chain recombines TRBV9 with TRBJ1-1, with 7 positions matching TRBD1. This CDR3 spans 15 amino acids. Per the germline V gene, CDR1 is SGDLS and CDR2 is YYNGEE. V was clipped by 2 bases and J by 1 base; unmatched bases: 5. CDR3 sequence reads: CASSVPQGTNTEAFF. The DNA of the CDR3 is TGTGCCAGCAGCGTCCCACAGGGGACGAACACTGAAGCTTTCTTT.

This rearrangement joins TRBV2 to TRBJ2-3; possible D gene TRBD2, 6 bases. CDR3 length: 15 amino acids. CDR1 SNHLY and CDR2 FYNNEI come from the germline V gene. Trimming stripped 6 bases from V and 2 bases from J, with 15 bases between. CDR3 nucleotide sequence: TGTGCCAGCAGGGGACTGTACGCCCCCACAGATACGCAGTATTTT. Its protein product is CASRGLYAPTDTQYF.

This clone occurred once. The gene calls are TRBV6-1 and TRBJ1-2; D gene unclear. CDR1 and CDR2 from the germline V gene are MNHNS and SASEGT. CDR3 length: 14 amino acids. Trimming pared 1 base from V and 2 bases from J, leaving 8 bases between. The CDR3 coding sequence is TGTGCCAGCAGTGAAGTTGGCAGCAACTATGGCTACACCTTC. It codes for CASSEVGSNYGYTF.

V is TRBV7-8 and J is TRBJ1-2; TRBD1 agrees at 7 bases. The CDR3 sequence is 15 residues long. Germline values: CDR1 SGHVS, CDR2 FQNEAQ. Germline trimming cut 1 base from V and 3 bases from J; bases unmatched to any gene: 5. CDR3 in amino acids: CASSLVWTGDYGYTF. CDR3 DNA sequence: TGTGCCAGCAGCTTAGTCTGGACAGGTGACTATGGCTACACCTTC.

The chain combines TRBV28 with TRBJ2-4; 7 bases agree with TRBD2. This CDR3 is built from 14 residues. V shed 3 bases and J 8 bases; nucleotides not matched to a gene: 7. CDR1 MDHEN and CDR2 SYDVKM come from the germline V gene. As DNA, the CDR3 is TGTGCCAGCAGTTTGGGGAGGGCCATGGACATTCAGTACTTC. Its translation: CASSLGRAMDIQYF.

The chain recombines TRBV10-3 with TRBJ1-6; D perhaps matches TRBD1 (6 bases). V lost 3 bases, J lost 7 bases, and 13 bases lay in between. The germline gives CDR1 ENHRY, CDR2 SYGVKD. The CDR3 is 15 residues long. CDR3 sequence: CAISESQGGNSPLHF. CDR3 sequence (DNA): TGTGCCATCAGTGAATCACAGGGAGGGAATTCACCCCTCCACTTT.

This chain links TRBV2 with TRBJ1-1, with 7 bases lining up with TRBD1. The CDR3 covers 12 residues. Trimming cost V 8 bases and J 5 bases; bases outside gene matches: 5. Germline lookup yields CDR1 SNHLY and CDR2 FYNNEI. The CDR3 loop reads CASRQGGTEAFF. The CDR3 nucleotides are TGTGCCAGCCGGCAGGGGGGGACTGAAGCTTTCTTT.

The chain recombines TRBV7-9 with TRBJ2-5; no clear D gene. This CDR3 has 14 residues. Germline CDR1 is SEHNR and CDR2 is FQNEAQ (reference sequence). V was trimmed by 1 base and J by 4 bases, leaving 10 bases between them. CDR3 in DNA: TGTGCCAGCAGCTTAGTTCCAGTGGGAGAGACCCAGTACTTC. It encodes CASSLVPVGETQYF.

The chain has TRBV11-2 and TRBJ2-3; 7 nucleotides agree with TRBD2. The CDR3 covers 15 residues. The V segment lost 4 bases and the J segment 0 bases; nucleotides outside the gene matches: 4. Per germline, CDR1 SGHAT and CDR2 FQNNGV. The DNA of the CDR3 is TGTGCCAGCAGCTATACTAGCGTTAGCACAGATACGCAGTATTTT. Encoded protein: CASSYTSVSTDTQYF.

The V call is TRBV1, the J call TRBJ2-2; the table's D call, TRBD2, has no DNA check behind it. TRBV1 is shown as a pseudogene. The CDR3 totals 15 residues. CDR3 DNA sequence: TGCACCAGCAGCCCCGTCGTGGGGGAGGGCGGGGAGCTGTTTTTT. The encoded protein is CTSSPVVGEGGELFF.

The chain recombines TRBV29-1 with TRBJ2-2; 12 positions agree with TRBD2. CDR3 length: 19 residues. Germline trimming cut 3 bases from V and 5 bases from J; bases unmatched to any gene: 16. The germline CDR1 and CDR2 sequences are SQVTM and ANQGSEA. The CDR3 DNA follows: TGCAGCGTTGAGGGGCTAGCGGGAGGGGGGGCTCTTTCGACCGGGGAGCTGTTTTTT. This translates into CSVEGLAGGGALSTGELFF.

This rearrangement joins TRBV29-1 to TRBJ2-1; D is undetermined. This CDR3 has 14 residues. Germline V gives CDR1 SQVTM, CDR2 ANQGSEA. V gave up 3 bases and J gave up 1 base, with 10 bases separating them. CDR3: CSVDNSLSYNEQFF. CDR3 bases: TGCAGCGTTGACAATAGCCTATCCTACAATGAGCAGTTCTTC.

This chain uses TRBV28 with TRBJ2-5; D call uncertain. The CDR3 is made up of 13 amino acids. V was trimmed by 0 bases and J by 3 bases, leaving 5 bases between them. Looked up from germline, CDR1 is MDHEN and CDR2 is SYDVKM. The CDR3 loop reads CASSLWTEETQYF. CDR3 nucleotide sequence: TGTGCCAGCAGTTTATGGACTGAAGAGACCCAGTACTTC. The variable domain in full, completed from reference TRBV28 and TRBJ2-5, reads DVKVTQSSRYLVKRTGEKVFLECVQDMDHENMFWYRQDPGLGLRLIYFSYDVKMKEKGDIPEGYSVSREKKERFSLILESASTNQTSMYLCASSLWTEETQYFGPGTRLLVL.

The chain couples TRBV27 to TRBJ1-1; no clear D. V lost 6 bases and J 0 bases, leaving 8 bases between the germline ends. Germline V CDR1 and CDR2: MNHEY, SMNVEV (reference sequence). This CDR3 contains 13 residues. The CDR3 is CASSTLMNTEAFF. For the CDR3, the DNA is TGTGCCAGCAGCACATTAATGAACACTGAAGCTTTCTTT.

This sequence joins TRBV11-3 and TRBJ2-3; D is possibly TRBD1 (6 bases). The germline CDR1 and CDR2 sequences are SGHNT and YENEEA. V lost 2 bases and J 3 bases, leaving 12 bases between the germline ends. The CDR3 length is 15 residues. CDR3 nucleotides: TGTGCCAGCAGCTTACAGGGGAGTAGAACAGATACGCAGTATTTT. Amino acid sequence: CASSLQGSRTDTQYF. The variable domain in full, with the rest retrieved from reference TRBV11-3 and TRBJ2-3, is EAGVVQSPRYKIIEKKQPVAFWCNPISGHNTLYWYLQNLGQGPELLIRYENEEAVDDSQLPKDRFSAERLKGVDSTLKIQPAELGDSAVYLCASSLQGSRTDTQYFGPGTRLTVL.